This T cell receptor beta chain was sequenced during a study of cytomegalovirus exposure and HLA in healthy donors. Clones were read by immunoSEQ multiplex PCR, and TCRdb kept only the in-frame ones, dropping some. Here the sample spans over 200,000 clones, around 90% being singletons. A single count supports this clone. V was cut by 1 base and J by 3 bases, with 9 bases left in between. The length of the CDR3 is 14 residues. The germline V gene encodes CDR1 MNHEY and CDR2 SMNVEV (reference sequence). Sequencing was done on a sample of PBMCs. The source is a woman aged 18-30 years in good health and CMV-seronegative. This chain joins TRBV27 and TRBJ1-1, with D tentatively TRBD1 (5 bases). CDR3 protein: CASSLFSGDTEAFF. The CDR3 DNA reads as TGTGCCAGCAGTTTATTCTCGGGGGACACTGAAGCTTTCTTT.